The 22 T cell receptor beta chains presented below share a single source sample, sequenced in a study of blood T cell repertoires in COVID-19. Only in-frame clones appear in the TCRdb table, and some are missing; sequencing was by immunoSEQ multiplex PCR. This table holds 200,000 to 250,000 clones, around 85% found once. The material sequenced was PBMCs or T cells enriched from blood (not recorded which). The receptors derive from a woman aged 40 to 49 with acute COVID-19.

This clone has a handful of counts. The V call is TRBV7-8, the J call TRBJ1-5, with D maybe TRBD1 (6 bases). There are 15 residues in the CDR3. V was clipped by 3 bases and J by 0 bases, with 9 bases between them. In germline, CDR1 is SGHVS, CDR2 FQNEAQ. The CDR3 DNA is TGTGCCAGCAGCTTGTTGGGGGCTAGCAATCAGCCCCAGCATTTT. Its translation: CASSLLGASNQPQHF.

The chain has TRBV27 and TRBJ2-1, with D unresolved. From germline, CDR1 is MNHEY and CDR2 SMNVEV (reference sequence). The CDR3 consists of 14 residues. V dropped 3 bases and J dropped 7 bases, with 13 bases sitting between them. The CDR3 here is CASSLKAVVNEQFF. The CDR3 DNA is TGTGCCAGCAGTTTGAAGGCGGTGGTAAATGAGCAGTTCTTC.

V usage is TRBV28 and J usage is TRBJ1-3; D is undetermined. Trimming left V 6 bases short and J 0 bases short, with 9 bases between. This CDR3 region has 14 residues. The germline CDR1 and CDR2 sequences are MDHEN and SYDVKM. The DNA for the CDR3 is TGTGCCAGCAGCGAACACGTCTCTGGAAACACCATATATTTT. Amino acids: CASSEHVSGNTIYF.

The rearrangement links TRBV13 to TRBJ1-1; D possibly corresponds to TRBD1 (6 bases). The CDR3 has 13 amino acids. The germline V and J ends were trimmed by 11 bases and 0 bases, with 13 bases remaining between them. CDR1 PRHDT and CDR2 FYEKMQ come from the germline V gene (reference sequence). CDR3 coding DNA: TGTGCCTTCCGAGGGGGACTGAACACTGAAGCTTTCTTT. Amino acid sequence: CAFRGGLNTEAFF.

This clone was found a few times. This chain connects TRBV18 to TRBJ2-7, with TRBD2 matching over 10 bases. The CDR3 spans 16 residues. Germline V lookup: CDR1 KGHSH, CDR2 LQKENI. J gave up 7 bases and V 0 bases, and 9 bases lay outside the gene matches. The CDR3 bases are TGTGCCAGCTCACCACCCCAGTCTAGCGGGAGCGGGGAGCAGTACTTC. This gives the protein CASSPPQSSGSGEQYF.

This clone appeared once. The chain employs TRBV24-1 and TRBJ2-1; the match to TRBD2 covers 16 bases. Unmatched junction bases numbered 5, after V lost 1 base and J lost 0 bases. The CDR3 sequence is 20 residues long. Germline-derived CDR1 and CDR2 are KGHDR and SFDVKD. The CDR3 nucleotides are TGTGCCACCAGTGATTTACCGGGACTAGCGGGAGGGCGCTCCTACAATGAGCAGTTCTTC. Protein product: CATSDLPGLAGGRSYNEQFF.

CDR3 in amino acids: CSVVLAGTDTQYF. The CDR3 DNA follows: TGCAGCGTTGTACTAGCGGGGACAGATACGCAGTATTTT. V and J are TRBV29-1 and TRBJ2-3, with 10 bases lining up with TRBD2. V shed 4 bases and J 3 bases; nucleotides not matched to a gene: 1. The CDR3 is 13 amino acids. Germline assignment: CDR1 SQVTM and CDR2 ANQGSEA.

This sequence joins TRBV7-3 and TRBJ2-5; D might be TRBD1 (6 bases). The germline V and J ends were trimmed by 5 bases and 1 base, with 8 bases remaining between them. Looked up from germline, CDR1 is SGHTA and CDR2 is FQGTGA. This CDR3 has 13 residues. The CDR3 loop reads CASSPDSQETQYF. CDR3 in DNA: TGTGCCAGCAGCCCGGACAGCCAAGAGACCCAGTACTTC.

As regards this clone: An end of the junction differs from the germline gene, which may be a read error. The chain carries TRBV7-7 and TRBJ2-2; D is uncertain. The CDR3 sequence is 15 residues long. From germline, CDR1 is SSHAT and CDR2 FNYEAQ (reference sequence). The CDR3 loop reads CASSIAVVGTGELFF. The CDR3 DNA reads TGTGCCAGCAGCATAGCTGTAGTTGGCACCGGGGAGCTGTTTTTT.

The V call is TRBV30, the J call TRBJ2-7; D is uncertain. Germline CDR1 GTSNPN, CDR2 SVGIG (reference sequence). This CDR3 comprises 12 residues. V dropped 5 bases and J dropped 1 base, with 9 bases sitting between them. CDR3 sequence reads: CAWVSDSYEQYF. The CDR3 DNA is TGTGCCTGGGTTTCAGATTCCTACGAGCAGTACTTC.

In DNA form, the CDR3 reads TGTGCCAGTACCCTAGCGGGAGTAACTGAGCAGTTCTTC. Protein product: CASTLAGVTEQFF. The genes are TRBV12-3 or TRBV12-4 and TRBJ2-1, with 10 bases matching TRBD2. CDR3 size: 13 residues. V dropped 9 bases and J dropped 9; count of bases not matched to a gene: 8.

The CDR3 loop reads CASSNYDSRNQPQHF. The CDR3 DNA is TGTGCCAGCAGCAATTATGACAGTCGCAATCAGCCCCAGCATTTT. The genes are TRBV27 and TRBJ1-5; maybe TRBD1 (5 bases). The germline CDR1 and CDR2 sequences are MNHEY and SMNVEV (reference sequence). The CDR3 runs to 15 residues. Trimming stripped 6 bases from V and 2 bases from J, with 14 bases between.

The V call is TRBV9, the J call TRBJ2-2; 7 bases agree with TRBD2. The germline V gene has CDR1 SGDLS and CDR2 YYNGEE. The CDR3 extends over 14 amino acids. Trimming removed 10 bases from V and 5 bases from J; junction bases left unmatched: 11. CDR3 loop: CASSPAGATGELFF. DNA for the CDR3: TGTGCCTCATCTCCGGCGGGAGCTACCGGGGAGCTGTTTTTT.

V and J are TRBV3-1 (or the pseudogene TRBV3-2) and TRBJ2-1, with D unclear. The V gene lost 4 bases and the J gene lost 3 bases, with 10 bases spanning the gap. This CDR3 is built from 14 residues. The V gene's germline CDR1 is LGHDT and CDR2 YNNKEL (reference sequence). CDR3 residues: CASSRPEFYNEQFF. The DNA for the CDR3 is TGTGCCAGCAGCCGCCCCGAGTTCTACAATGAGCAGTTCTTC.

This clone has a count of ten or more. This sequence joins TRBV2 and TRBJ1-1; perhaps TRBD1 as D (5 bases). The CDR3 consists of 12 residues. CDR1 and CDR2 from the germline V gene are SNHLY and FYNNEI. With 6 bases removed from V and 4 bases from J, the gap between germline ends came to 9 bases. In DNA form, the CDR3 reads TGTGCCAGCAGGGGGGGAGGCACTGAAGCTTTCTTT. Translated: CASRGGGTEAFF.

The chain links TRBV20-1 to TRBJ1-4; D is unresolved. V lost 3 bases and J lost 0, with 5 bases in between. This CDR3 contains 13 residues. Germline-derived CDR1 and CDR2 are DFQATT and SNEGSKA (reference sequence). The CDR3 protein is CSASTATNEKLFF. Written as DNA, the CDR3 is TGCAGTGCTAGTACTGCAACTAATGAAAAACTGTTTTTT.

V is TRBV13 and J is TRBJ2-2, with a tentative D call TRBD2 (6 bases). This CDR3 is 13 amino acids long. V shed 5 bases and J shed 6 bases, with 10 bases lying between them. Germline V gene lookup returns CDR1 PRHDT and CDR2 FYEKMQ (reference sequence). CDR3: CASSRLDPGELFF. The CDR3 nucleotides read TGTGCCAGCAGCCGACTAGATCCCGGGGAGCTGTTTTTT.

The chain carries TRBV12-5 and TRBJ1-5; TRBD1 might be the D (6 bases). Germline CDR1 is LGHNT and CDR2 is FRNRAP. Trimming shortened V by 0 bases and J by 0 bases, and 18 bases separated the two germline ends. The CDR3 extends over 19 amino acids. CDR3 sequence: CASGLVRGGTGSSNQPQHF. DNA for the CDR3: TGTGCTAGTGGTTTGGTAAGGGGGGGTACGGGGAGTAGCAATCAGCCCCAGCATTTT.

The sample holds one count of this clone. The J gene is TRBJ2-1, the V gene TRBV28; 12 bases map to TRBD2. The V and J ends lost 8 bases and 9 bases, in that order; junction bases with no gene match: 14. The V gene's germline CDR1 is MDHEN and CDR2 SYDVKM. There are 16 residues in the CDR3. The CDR3 nucleotides are TGTGCCAGCTCCCAAGCTAGCGGGAGGGCCCTAGGTGAGCAGTTCTTC. This gives the protein CASSQASGRALGEQFF.

The chain uses TRBV7-2 and TRBJ2-7; maybe TRBD2 (6 bases). Germline CDR1 SGHTA, CDR2 FQGNSA. Between the trimmed V and J ends, which lost 5 bases and 6 bases, there was a span of 11 bases. The CDR3 sequence is 12 residues long. CDR3 amino acids: CASSGDFSEQYF. The CDR3 DNA follows: TGTGCCAGCAGCGGGGACTTCTCCGAGCAGTACTTC.

This clone was counted once. The chain links TRBV4-2 to TRBJ1-1, with no clear D. The germline gives CDR1 LGHNA, CDR2 YNFKEQ. V lost 4 bases and J lost 7, with 19 bases in between. The CDR3 length is 15 residues. Here the CDR3 DNA reads TGTGCCAGCAGCCCCCTGACTGCGGGCGGCGATGAAGCTTTCTTT. Translated: CASSPLTAGGDEAFF.

The CDR3: CASTARQGNEKLFF. The DNA for the CDR3 is TGTGCCAGTACCGCCAGACAGGGTAATGAAAAACTGTTTTTT. V is TRBV19 and J is TRBJ1-4; TRBD1 matches 7 bases. V lost 7 bases, J lost 4 bases, and 6 bases stayed unmatched. Germline lookup yields CDR1 LNHDA and CDR2 SQIVND (reference sequence). CDR3 length: 14 amino acids.